This T cell receptor beta chain appears in the sequencing data of a study of blood T cell repertoires in COVID-19. Overall study context: Sources were T cells, B-cell-depleted T cells, or PBMCs; the material itself was cDNA or gDNA.

The CDR3 is 11 residues long. V was shortened by 0 bases and J by 17 bases, with 8 bases between the two germline ends. The germline V gene has CDR1 LGHNA and CDR2 YSLEER. Original analysis: Cell counts per sample came from amplifying reference gene primers. Only in-frame clones appear in the TCRdb table, and some are missing; sequencing was by immunoSEQ multiplex PCR. V, J and clone size were drawn from that table, and D and trimming were deduced from the DNA. The data contain 100,000 to 150,000 clones, 85% of them singletons. The sequenced sample was peripheral blood. The chain recombines TRBV4-3 with TRBJ1-6, with D perhaps TRBD1 (5 bases). The clonotype was recovered from a woman older than 75 with acute or convalescent COVID-19. The CDR3 bases are TGCGCCAGCAGCCAAGATGGCAGGGTCCACTTT. This sequence encodes CASSQDGRVHF.